These 21 T cell receptor beta chains share one sample of origin, sequenced in a study of T cell responses to AZD1222 COVID-19 vaccine. Repertoires were generated with immunoSEQ multiplex PCR, while TCRdb's copy carries only in-frame clones and drops some. The table shows 100,000 to 150,000 clones, with 88% occurring only once. The sample consisted of peripheral blood, taken on day 0 of AZD1222 vaccination. Receptors were obtained from an adult in good health.

V gene TRBV15 combines with J gene TRBJ2-1; 8 bases are shared with TRBD2. The CDR3 has 17 residues. J gave up 2 bases and V 0 bases, and 6 bases lay outside the gene matches. CDR1 is LNHNV and CDR2 is YYDKDF in the germline V gene (reference sequence). The CDR3 protein is CATSRDLAGDPYNEQFF. For the CDR3, the DNA is TGTGCCACCAGCAGAGACCTAGCGGGCGATCCCTACAATGAGCAGTTCTTC. Filled out from reference TRBV15 and TRBJ2-1, the complete variable domain reads DAMVIQNPRYQVTQFGKPVTLSCSQTLNHNVMYWYQQKSSQAPKLLFHYYDKDFNNEADTPDNFQSRRPNTSFCFLDIRSPGLGDTAMYLCATSRDLAGDPYNEQFFGPGTRLTVL.

V is TRBV10-3 and J is TRBJ2-5; 11 nucleotides agree with TRBD2. The V segment lost 4 bases and the J segment 2 bases; nucleotides outside the gene matches: 3. The CDR3 contains 15 residues. Germline assignment: CDR1 ENHRY and CDR2 SYGVKD. The CDR3 here is CAISVGTSGQETQYF. CDR3 DNA sequence: TGTGCCATCAGTGTCGGGACTAGCGGACAAGAGACCCAGTACTTC.

V is TRBV29-1 and J is TRBJ1-6, with D possibly TRBD1 on 5 matching bases. The germline gives CDR1 SQVTM, CDR2 ANQGSEA. There are 13 residues in the CDR3. V was pared by 6 bases and J by 8 bases, with 14 bases between. CDR3 DNA sequence: TGCAGCGTATCCTTAGGGGAAGATTCACCCCTCCACTTT. Its translation: CSVSLGEDSPLHF.

J is TRBJ2-7 and V is TRBV11-3, with 13 positions matching TRBD2. Germline V gene lookup returns CDR1 SGHNT and CDR2 YENEEA. The CDR3 is 16 residues long. The V and J ends lost 3 bases and 7 bases, in that order; junction bases with no gene match: 9. This CDR3 is CASSLRTSGGDGEQYF. The CDR3, as DNA: TGTGCCAGCAGCTTGCGTACTAGCGGGGGGGATGGGGAGCAGTACTTC.

To note about this clone: The sample contains more than one DNA sequence encoding this CDR3. The V and J genes are TRBV9 and TRBJ2-1, with no clear D. The CDR3 has 13 amino acids. Trimming left V 0 bases short and J 3 bases short, with 4 bases between. Germline values: CDR1 SGDLS, CDR2 YYNGEE. The CDR3 DNA sequence: TGTGCCAGCAGCGTAGAGGGCTACAATGAGCAGTTCTTC. Its translation is CASSVEGYNEQFF.

This rearrangement joins TRBV5-4 to TRBJ2-1; 9 positions match TRBD2. This CDR3 has 16 amino acids. V shed 0 bases and J 8 bases; nucleotides not matched to a gene: 9. Germline CDR1 SGHNT, CDR2 YYREEE (reference sequence). The CDR3, as DNA: TGTGCCAGCAGCTTGGGAGGCGGGGGGGGCCTCGATGAGCAGTTCTTC. This translates into CASSLGGGGGLDEQFF.

This clone was seen a few times. The gene calls are TRBV27 and TRBJ1-2; D possibly corresponds to TRBD1 (5 bases). CDR3 length equals 13 residues. CDR1 MNHEY and CDR2 SMNVEV come from the germline V gene (reference sequence). V lost 5 bases, J lost 2 bases, and 9 bases lay in between. Here the CDR3 reads CASSPRQNYGYTF. The CDR3 coding sequence is TGTGCCAGCAGTCCCCGACAGAACTATGGCTACACCTTC.

The genes are TRBV18 and TRBJ2-7; 8 nucleotides align to TRBD1. With V trimmed by 6 bases and J by 9 bases, 7 bases remained unmatched. The CDR3 runs 12 residues. Germline V CDR1 and CDR2: KGHSH, LQKENI. CDR3 sequence (DNA): TGTGCCAGCTCTGTCGGACAGGGTGTGCAGTACTTC. Translated: CASSVGQGVQYF. The full variable domain, with the rest looked up from reference TRBV18 and TRBJ2-7, is NAGVMQNPRHLVRRRGQEARLRCSPMKGHSHVYWYRQLPEEGLKFMVYLQKENIIDESGMPKERFSAEFPKEGPSILRIQQVVRGDSAAYFCASSVGQGVQYFGPGTRLTVT.

The CDR3 here is CASSLNRYTDTQYF. Written as DNA, the CDR3 is TGTGCCAGTAGCCTAAACAGATACACAGATACGCAGTATTTT. This chain connects TRBV19 to TRBJ2-3; D ambiguous. The CDR3 length is 14 residues. V was clipped by 6 bases and J by 2 bases, with 12 bases between them. CDR1 and CDR2 from the germline V gene are LNHDA and SQIVND (reference sequence).

This chain uses TRBV25-1 with TRBJ2-1; 7 bases match TRBD1. This CDR3 region has 12 residues. CDR1 and CDR2 from the germline V gene are MGHDK and SYGVNS. V shed 4 bases and J 12 bases; nucleotides not matched to a gene: 6. The DNA of the CDR3 is TGTGCCAGCAGTGGACAGGGTTTCGCGCAGTTCTTC. Its translation: CASSGQGFAQFF.

The rearrangement joins TRBV5-1 to TRBJ2-5; 7 positions agree with TRBD2. The CDR3 spans 18 residues. Germline CDR1 and CDR2: SGHRS and YFSETQ. The V and J ends lost 0 bases and 4 bases, in that order; junction bases with no gene match: 15. The CDR3 reads CASSLASPSGSRGETQYF. As DNA, the CDR3 is TGCGCCAGCAGCTTGGCCTCGCCTAGCGGATCCCGGGGAGAGACCCAGTACTTC.

The chain couples TRBV24-1 to TRBJ2-5, with 10 bases identical to TRBD2. Germline loops: CDR1 KGHDR, CDR2 SFDVKD. The length of the CDR3 is 15 residues. V trimming: 4 bases; J trimming: 5 bases; junction bases outside the gene matches: 6. CDR3 residues: CATSEPGLAYETQYF. The CDR3 coding sequence is TGTGCCACCAGTGAACCGGGACTAGCGTACGAGACCCAGTACTTC.

The chain uses TRBV7-2 and TRBJ1-1; TRBD1 matches 9 bases. Germline values: CDR1 SGHTA, CDR2 FQGNSA. CDR3 length: 13 residues. V lost 2 bases to trimming and J lost 8 bases; unmatched junction nucleotides: 3. CDR3 in amino acids: CASSLLGQGEAFF. The CDR3 coding sequence is TGTGCCAGCAGCTTACTCGGACAGGGGGAAGCTTTCTTT.

The rearrangement links TRBV6-2 or TRBV6-3 to TRBJ2-7, with D tentatively TRBD2 (7 bases). Germline V gene lookup returns CDR1 MNHEY and CDR2 SVGEGT. V shed 6 bases and J shed 4 bases, with 16 bases lying between them. The CDR3 consists of 14 residues. CDR3 amino acids: CASRPLGGRYEQYF. CDR3 bases: TGTGCCAGCAGGCCTCTCGGGGGGCGTTACGAGCAGTACTTC.

The chain carries TRBV5-1 and TRBJ1-2; D possibly corresponds to TRBD1 (5 bases). This CDR3 has 14 amino acids. Germline CDR1 is SGHRS and CDR2 is YFSETQ. Trimming pared 0 bases from V and 7 bases from J, leaving 13 bases between. CDR3 nucleotide sequence: TGCGCCAGCAGCTTGGCGGGACGTGGGGTTGGCTACACCTTC. It codes for CASSLAGRGVGYTF.

The chain recombines TRBV10-3 with TRBJ2-2; D may correspond to TRBD1 or TRBD2 (5 bases each). The V end was cut by 2 bases, the J end by 2 bases, with 6 bases between. The germline gives CDR1 ENHRY, CDR2 SYGVKD. The CDR3 totals 14 residues. DNA of the CDR3: TGTGCCATCAGTGAGCGGGGCAACACCGGGGAGCTGTTTTTT. This gives the protein CAISERGNTGELFF.

This sequence joins TRBV4-3 and TRBJ2-3; D possibly matches TRBD1 or TRBD2 (5 bases each). Germline V lookup: CDR1 LGHNA, CDR2 YSLEER. CDR3 length: 16 amino acids. Trimming shortened V by 3 bases and J by 3 bases, and 16 bases separated the two germline ends. CDR3 sequence (DNA): TGCGCCAGCAGCCAGGGGCCCTCTCGGGGTACAGATACGCAGTATTTT. Translation gives CASSQGPSRGTDTQYF.

The chain joins TRBV4-3 to TRBJ2-2; perhaps TRBD2 as D (7 bases). This CDR3 spans 17 amino acids. Deletions cut 0 bases from V and 6 bases from J, with 17 bases between. Germline lookup yields CDR1 LGHNA and CDR2 YSLEER. CDR3 in DNA: TGCGCCAGCAGCCAAGATCCTGGGGGGGCTTTAGCCGGGGAGCTGTTTTTT. This gives the protein CASSQDPGGALAGELFF.

The gene calls are TRBV28 and TRBJ1-6; 9 positions agree with TRBD1. V shed 4 bases and J 0 bases; nucleotides not matched to a gene: 7. Looked up from germline, CDR1 is MDHEN and CDR2 is SYDVKM. The CDR3 totals 18 residues. CDR3 loop: CASSSGQGVNSYNSPLHF. The CDR3 bases are TGTGCCAGCAGTTCGGGACAGGGAGTAAACTCCTATAATTCACCCCTCCACTTT.

The rearrangement joins TRBV28 to TRBJ1-2; D uncertain. The ends were cut back, 3 bases at V and 8 bases at J, with 19 bases in the middle. This CDR3 has 15 amino acids. Germline CDR1 reads MDHEN; CDR2 reads SYDVKM. DNA of the CDR3: TGTGCCAGCAGTTTCATCGAGCTGGCGACGGGGGGCTACACCTTC. It encodes CASSFIELATGGYTF.

J is TRBJ1-1 and V is TRBV6-5, with unresolved D. The CDR3 loop spans 15 amino acids. Trimming pared 7 bases from V and 0 bases from J, leaving 15 bases between. In germline, CDR1 is MNHEY, CDR2 SVGAGI. The CDR3: CASKSGGHLNTEAFF. The CDR3, as DNA: TGTGCCAGCAAGTCAGGCGGGCACCTGAACACTGAAGCTTTCTTT.